This T cell receptor (beta chain) came from a study of human T cells and chemical hapten exposure. Trimming removed 5 bases from V and 2 bases from J, with 12 bases in between. Germline loops: CDR1 SGHAT, CDR2 FQDESV (reference sequence). This CDR3 is built from 14 residues. Time point: patch test 1, 2 weeks after DPC sensitization. Regarding treatment: therapeutic diphenylcyclopropenone sensitization with weekly scalp DPC. TCRdb independently ran MiXCR on the RACE reads; one entry per CDR3 protein. The table shows some 70,000 distinct CDR3 sequences, with about 32% occurring only once. The sample here was whole blood, taken in connection with sensitization to the hapten diphenylcyclopropenone (DPC). This TCR was recovered from a man aged 35 to 55 with alopecia areata. Some clones in this sample may be carry-over from other donors' samples. The chain recombines TRBV11-1 with TRBJ1-1; maybe TRBD1 (5 bases). The CDR3 sequence: CASSPFWDNTEAFF. The CDR3 bases are TGTGCCAGCAGCCCCTTCTGGGACAACACTGAAGCTTTCTTT. Together with reference TRBV11-1 and TRBJ1-1, the CDR3 gives the full variable domain: EAEVAQSPRYKITEKSQAVAFWCDPISGHATLYWYRQILGQGPELLVQFQDESVVDDSQLPKDRFSAERLKGVDSTLKIQPAELGDSAMYLCASSPFWDNTEAFFGQGTRLTVV.